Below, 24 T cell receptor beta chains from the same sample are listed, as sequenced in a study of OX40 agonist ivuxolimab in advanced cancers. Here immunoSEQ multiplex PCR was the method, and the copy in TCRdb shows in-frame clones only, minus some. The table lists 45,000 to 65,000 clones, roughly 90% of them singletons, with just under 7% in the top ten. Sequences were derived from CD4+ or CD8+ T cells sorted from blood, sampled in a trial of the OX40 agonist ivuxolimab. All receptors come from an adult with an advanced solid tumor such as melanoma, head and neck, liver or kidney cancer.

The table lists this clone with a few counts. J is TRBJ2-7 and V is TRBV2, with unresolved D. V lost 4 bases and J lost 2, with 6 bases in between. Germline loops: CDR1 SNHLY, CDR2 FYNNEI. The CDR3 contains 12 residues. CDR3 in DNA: TGTGCCAGCAGTGCAACGGCCTACGAGCAGTACTTC. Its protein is CASSATAYEQYF.

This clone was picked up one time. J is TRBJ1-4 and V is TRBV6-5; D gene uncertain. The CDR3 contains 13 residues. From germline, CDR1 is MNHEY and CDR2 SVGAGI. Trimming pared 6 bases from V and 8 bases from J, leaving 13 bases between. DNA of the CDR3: TGTGCCAGCAGACCCCCTGCGCAGGAAAAACTGTTTTTT. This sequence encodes CASRPPAQEKLFF.

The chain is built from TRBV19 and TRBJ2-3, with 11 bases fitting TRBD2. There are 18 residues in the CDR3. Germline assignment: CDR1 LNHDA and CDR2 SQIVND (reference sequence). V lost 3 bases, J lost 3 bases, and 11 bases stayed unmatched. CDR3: CASSITASGRPGTDTQYF. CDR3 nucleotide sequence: TGTGCCAGTAGTATTACGGCTAGCGGGAGGCCGGGGACAGATACGCAGTATTTT.

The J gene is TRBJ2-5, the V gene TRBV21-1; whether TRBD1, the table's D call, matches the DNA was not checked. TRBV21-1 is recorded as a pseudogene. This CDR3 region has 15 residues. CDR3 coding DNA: TGTGCCAGCAGCGACAGGTGGGGATTCCAAGAGACCCAGTACTTC. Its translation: CASSDRWGFQETQYF.

The CDR3 here is CASSLTNRGEQYF. In DNA, the CDR3 is TGTGCCAGCAGCCTAACTAACAGGGGCGAGCAGTACTTC. V is TRBV11-2 and J is TRBJ2-7; TRBD1 aligns across 7 bases. Germline V gives CDR1 SGHAT, CDR2 FQNNGV. V trimming: 5 bases; J trimming: 6 bases; junction bases outside the gene matches: 7. This CDR3 has 13 amino acids.

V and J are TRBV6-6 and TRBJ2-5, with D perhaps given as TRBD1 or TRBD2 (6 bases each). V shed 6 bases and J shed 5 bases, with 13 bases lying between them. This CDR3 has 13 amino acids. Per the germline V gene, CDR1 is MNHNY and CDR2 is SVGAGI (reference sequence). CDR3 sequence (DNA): TGTGCCAGCAGGCCGGGGGCCCGGGAGACCCAGTACTTC. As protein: CASRPGARETQYF.

In DNA form, the CDR3 reads TGTGCCAGCAGCCCATCTAGCGGCACCTACAATGAGCAGTTCTTC. It codes for CASSPSSGTYNEQFF. The V gene is TRBV28, the J gene TRBJ2-1; 7 bases fit TRBD2. From germline, CDR1 is MDHEN and CDR2 SYDVKM. CDR3 size: 15 residues. The J segment lost 2 bases and the V segment lost 6 bases, leaving 7 bases of the junction unmatched.

The CDR3 DNA sequence: TGCGCCAGCAGCTACTCCGGGATCGAGGCGGGGAGTGCGCAGTATTTT. It specifies CASSYSGIEAGSAQYF. V gene TRBV5-1 combines with J gene TRBJ2-3; D might be TRBD2 (6 bases). Per germline, CDR1 SGHRS and CDR2 YFSETQ. The V end lost 3 bases, the J end lost 10 bases, and 24 bases lay between the germline ends. The CDR3 has 16 amino acids.

DNA of the CDR3: TGTGCCAGTTTTGGCGGGGTCACAGATACGCAGTATTTT. Amino acids: CASFGGVTDTQYF. The chain recombines TRBV2 with TRBJ2-3; D might be TRBD2 (6 bases). Trimming left V 9 bases short and J 2 bases short, with 12 bases between. Germline CDR1 reads SNHLY; CDR2 reads FYNNEI. The CDR3 has 13 amino acids.

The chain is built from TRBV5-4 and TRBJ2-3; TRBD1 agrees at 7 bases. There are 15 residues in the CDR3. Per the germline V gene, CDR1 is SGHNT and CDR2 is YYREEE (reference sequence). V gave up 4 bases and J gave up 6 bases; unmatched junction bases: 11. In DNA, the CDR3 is TGTGCCAGCAGCCTGGAGAGGGGGCCTTTTGATACGCAGTATTTT. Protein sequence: CASSLERGPFDTQYF.

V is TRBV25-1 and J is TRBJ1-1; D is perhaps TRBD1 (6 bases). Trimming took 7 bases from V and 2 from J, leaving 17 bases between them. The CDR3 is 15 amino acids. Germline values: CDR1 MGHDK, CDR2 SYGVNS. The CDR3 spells CASTPLQGHNTEAFF. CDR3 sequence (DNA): TGTGCCAGCACTCCATTACAGGGTCACAACACTGAAGCTTTCTTT.

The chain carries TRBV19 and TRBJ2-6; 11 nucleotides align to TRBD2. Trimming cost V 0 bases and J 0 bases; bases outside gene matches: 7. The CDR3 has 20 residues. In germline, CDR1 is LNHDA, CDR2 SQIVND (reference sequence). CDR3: CASSIEFSGRAFSGANVLTF. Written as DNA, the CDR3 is TGTGCCAGTAGTATAGAGTTTAGCGGGAGGGCCTTCTCTGGGGCCAACGTCCTGACTTTC.

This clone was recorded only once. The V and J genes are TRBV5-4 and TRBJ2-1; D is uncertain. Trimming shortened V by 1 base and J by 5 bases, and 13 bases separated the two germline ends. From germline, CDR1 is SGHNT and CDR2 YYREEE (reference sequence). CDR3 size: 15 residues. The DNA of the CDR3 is TGTGCCAGCAGCTTGTACGGCGGAAAAAACAATGAGCAGTTCTTC. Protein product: CASSLYGGKNNEQFF.

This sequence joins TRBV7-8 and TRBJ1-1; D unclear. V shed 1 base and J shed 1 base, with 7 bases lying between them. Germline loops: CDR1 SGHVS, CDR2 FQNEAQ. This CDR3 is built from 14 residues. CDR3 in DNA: TGTGCCAGCAGCTTAGGGACGGCGAACACTGAAGCTTTCTTT. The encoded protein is CASSLGTANTEAFF.

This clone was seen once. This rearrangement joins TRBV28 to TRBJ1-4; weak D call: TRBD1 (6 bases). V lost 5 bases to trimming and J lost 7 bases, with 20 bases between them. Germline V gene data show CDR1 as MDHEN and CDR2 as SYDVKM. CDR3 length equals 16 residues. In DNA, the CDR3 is TGTGCCAGCAGTCCCAACCGGTTGGGGGCAAGTGAAAAACTGTTTTTT. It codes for CASSPNRLGASEKLFF.

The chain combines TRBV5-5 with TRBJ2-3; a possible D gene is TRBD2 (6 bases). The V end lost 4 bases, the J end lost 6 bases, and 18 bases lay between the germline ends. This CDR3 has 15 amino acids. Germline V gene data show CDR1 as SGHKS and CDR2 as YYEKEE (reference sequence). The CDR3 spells CASSPRDSHLDTQYF. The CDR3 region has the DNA TGTGCCAGCAGCCCCCGGGACTCACACTTGGATACGCAGTATTTT.

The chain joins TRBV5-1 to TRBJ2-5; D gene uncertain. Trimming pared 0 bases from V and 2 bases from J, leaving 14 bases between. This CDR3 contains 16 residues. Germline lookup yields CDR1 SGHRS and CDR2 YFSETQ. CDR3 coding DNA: TGCGCCAGCAGCTTGGGCTCTTCGGCACGTCAAGAGACCCAGTACTTC. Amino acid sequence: CASSLGSSARQETQYF.

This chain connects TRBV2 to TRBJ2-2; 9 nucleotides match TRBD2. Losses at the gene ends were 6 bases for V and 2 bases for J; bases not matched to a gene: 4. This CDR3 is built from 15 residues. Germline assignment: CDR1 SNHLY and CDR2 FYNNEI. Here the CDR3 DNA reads TGTGCCAGCAGCCTAGCGGGATTAAACACCGGGGAGCTGTTTTTT. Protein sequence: CASSLAGLNTGELFF.

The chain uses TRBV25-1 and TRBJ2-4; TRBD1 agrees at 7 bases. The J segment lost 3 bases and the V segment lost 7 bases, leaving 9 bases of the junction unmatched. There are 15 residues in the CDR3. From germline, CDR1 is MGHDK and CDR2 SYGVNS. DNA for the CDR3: TGTGCCAGCACCGCGACAGGGCAGGGCAAAAACATTCAGTACTTC. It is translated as CASTATGQGKNIQYF.

This CDR3 reads CASSWISNQPQHF. The CDR3 DNA reads TGTGCCAGCAGCTGGATTAGCAATCAGCCCCAGCATTTT. The V and J genes are TRBV7-2 and TRBJ1-5; no clear D. This CDR3 contains 13 residues. The ends were cut back, 4 bases at V and 0 bases at J, with 4 bases in the middle. CDR1 and CDR2 (germline): SGHTA, FQGNSA. The full variable domain, rest sourced from reference TRBV7-2 and TRBJ1-5, is GAGVSQSPSNKVTEKGKDVELRCDPISGHTALYWYRQSLGQGLEFLIYFQGNSAPDKSGLPSDRFSAERTGGSVSTLTIQRTQQEDSAVYLCASSWISNQPQHFGDGTRLSIL.

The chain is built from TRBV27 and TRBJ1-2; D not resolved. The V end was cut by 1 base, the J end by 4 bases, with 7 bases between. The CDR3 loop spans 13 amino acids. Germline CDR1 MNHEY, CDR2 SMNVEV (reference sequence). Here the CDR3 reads CASSLFGRYGYTF. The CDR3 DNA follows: TGTGCCAGCAGTTTATTCGGTCGCTATGGCTACACCTTC.

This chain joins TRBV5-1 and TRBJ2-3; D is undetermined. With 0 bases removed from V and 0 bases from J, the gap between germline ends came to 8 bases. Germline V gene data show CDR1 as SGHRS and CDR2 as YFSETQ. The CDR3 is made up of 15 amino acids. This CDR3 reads CASSLATVSTDTQYF. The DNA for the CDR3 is TGCGCCAGCAGCTTGGCGACGGTTAGCACAGATACGCAGTATTTT.

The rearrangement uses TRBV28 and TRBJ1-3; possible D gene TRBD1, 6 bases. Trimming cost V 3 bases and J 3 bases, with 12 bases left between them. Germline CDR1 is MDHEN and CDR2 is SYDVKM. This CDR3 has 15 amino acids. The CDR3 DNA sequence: TGTGCCAGCAGTTTCGGGACAAAATATGGAAACACCATATATTTT. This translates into CASSFGTKYGNTIYF. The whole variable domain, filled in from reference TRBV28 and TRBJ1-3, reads DVKVTQSSRYLVKRTGEKVFLECVQDMDHENMFWYRQDPGLGLRLIYFSYDVKMKEKGDIPEGYSVSREKKERFSLILESASTNQTSMYLCASSFGTKYGNTIYFGEGSWLTVV.

The CDR3 spells CASRQGLASYNEQFF. The CDR3 DNA reads TGTGCCAGCAGACAGGGACTAGCCTCCTACAATGAGCAGTTCTTC. V is TRBV11-1 and J is TRBJ2-1; 9 bases line up with TRBD2. J lost 0 bases, V lost 6 bases, and 3 bases had no gene match. The CDR3 has 15 residues. Germline lookup yields CDR1 SGHAT and CDR2 FQDESV (reference sequence). The full variable domain, completed using reference TRBV11-1 and TRBJ2-1, is EAEVAQSPRYKITEKSQAVAFWCDPISGHATLYWYRQILGQGPELLVQFQDESVVDDSQLPKDRFSAERLKGVDSTLKIQPAELGDSAMYLCASRQGLASYNEQFFGPGTRLTVL.